The clone carrying this T cell receptor (beta chain) was found once. The target antigen is unknown. The data derive from a study of T cell responses to AZD1222 COVID-19 vaccine. Broader study findings: Donor demographics were predominantly white British with a female majority; clonal diversity may be underestimated.

The CDR3 has 14 amino acids. V lost 2 bases and J lost 7, with 13 bases in between. In germline, CDR1 is SGHRS, CDR2 YFSETQ. Measured with immunoSEQ multiplex PCR; TCRdb has only the in-frame clones, and not every one. The sample has some 79,000 clones, about 78% seen once; the top ten hold 47%. J is TRBJ2-1 and V is TRBV5-1; D ambiguous. The clonotype comes from an adult who received the AZD1222 COVID-19 vaccine. The input for sequencing was peripheral blood, taken 28 days after the second AZD1222 dose. CDR3 loop: CASSLESPMNEQFF. In DNA, the CDR3 is TGCGCCAGCAGCTTAGAGAGCCCTATGAATGAGCAGTTCTTC.